These 30 T cell receptor beta chains came from one sample sequenced in a study of long-term antiretroviral therapy in people with HIV. At survey level, the immunoSEQ assay was run in its v3.0 version. Libraries were prepared by immunoSEQ multiplex PCR; TCRdb keeps only in-frame clonotypes and omits some of them. This table holds 20,000 to 25,000 clones, roughly 93% found once. This sample comprised unsorted PBMCs, obtained 7.6 years after starting antiretroviral therapy. These receptor sequences come from a woman aged 40 to 50 with HIV.

The chain couples TRBV10-3 to TRBJ2-7; 7 nucleotides align to TRBD1. Per the germline V gene, CDR1 is ENHRY and CDR2 is SYGVKD. This CDR3 contains 13 residues. Unmatched junction bases numbered 5, after V lost 7 bases and J lost 2 bases. CDR3 sequence (DNA): TGTGCCATCATGGGGACAGAGGCCTACGAGCAGTACTTC. This codes for CAIMGTEAYEQYF.

The chain carries TRBV27 and TRBJ2-7, with 8 positions matching TRBD1. V lost 2 bases, J lost 13 bases, and 7 bases stayed unmatched. The CDR3 spans 12 residues. The germline V gene encodes CDR1 MNHEY and CDR2 SMNVEV (reference sequence). The CDR3 sequence: CASSLTGTGLYF. The CDR3 DNA follows: TGTGCCAGCAGTTTAACCGGGACAGGCCTTTACTTC.

This clone was recorded once. The rearrangement uses TRBV30 and TRBJ1-4, with no clear D. CDR1 and CDR2 (germline): GTSNPN, SVGIG (reference sequence). The CDR3 length is 11 residues. V lost 0 bases and J lost 7, with 3 bases in between. The DNA for the CDR3 is TGTGCCTGGAGTGTTACTGAAAAACTGTTTTTT. Its translation is CAWSVTEKLFF.

This chain links TRBV30 with TRBJ2-5; D is perhaps TRBD1 or TRBD2 (6 bases each). The CDR3 contains 13 residues. V was shortened by 1 base and J by 6 bases, with 12 bases between the two germline ends. Germline values: CDR1 GTSNPN, CDR2 SVGIG (reference sequence). The CDR3 DNA reads as TGTGCCTGGAGTGATTGGGGGGCAAAGACCCAGTACTTC. Translation gives CAWSDWGAKTQYF.

The chain links TRBV6-6 to TRBJ1-4; 12 nucleotides align to TRBD1. The CDR3 runs 16 residues. V was clipped by 6 bases and J by 5 bases; unmatched bases: 7. Germline V gene lookup returns CDR1 MNHNY and CDR2 SVGAGI (reference sequence). The CDR3 region is CASSTGQGARNEKLFF. The DNA of the CDR3 is TGTGCCAGCAGCACGGGACAGGGGGCGCGGAATGAAAAACTGTTTTTT.

This clone was seen once. The gene calls are TRBV7-2 and TRBJ1-4; possible D gene TRBD1, 6 bases. Deletions cut 4 bases from V and 2 bases from J, with 11 bases between. The CDR3 has 15 amino acids. The germline V gene encodes CDR1 SGHTA and CDR2 FQGNSA. The CDR3 loop is CASSSRGATNEKLFF. CDR3 in DNA: TGTGCCAGCAGCTCAAGGGGGGCGACTAATGAAAAACTGTTTTTT.

The genes are TRBV6-5 and TRBJ1-1; 9 bases line up with TRBD1. Trimming removed 7 bases from V and 5 bases from J; junction bases left unmatched: 8. This CDR3 has 14 amino acids. Germline assignment: CDR1 MNHEY and CDR2 SVGAGI. CDR3 protein: CASKTGQGWTEAFF. DNA of the CDR3: TGTGCCAGCAAGACGGGACAGGGTTGGACTGAAGCTTTCTTT.

The chain employs TRBV2 and TRBJ2-5; 8 positions agree with TRBD1. Germline CDR1 reads SNHLY; CDR2 reads FYNNEI. V trimming: 9 bases; J trimming: 2 bases; junction bases outside the gene matches: 8. This CDR3 spans 14 amino acids. CDR3 nucleotide sequence: TGTGCCAGGGGACAACAGGGGGTACAAGAGACCCAGTACTTC. Translated, it gives CARGQQGVQETQYF.

J is TRBJ2-7 and V is TRBV4-3, with TRBD2 matching over 10 bases. V was clipped by 1 base and J by 3 bases; unmatched bases: 3. Per the germline V gene, CDR1 is LGHNA and CDR2 is YSLEER. The CDR3 extends over 15 amino acids. The CDR3 sequence is CASSQGTSGNYEQYF. The CDR3 DNA follows: TGCGCCAGCAGCCAAGGGACTAGCGGTAACTACGAGCAGTACTTC.

The chain carries TRBV27 and TRBJ1-2, with 7 bases aligning to TRBD1. V dropped 6 bases and J dropped 2; count of bases not matched to a gene: 6. Per the germline V gene, CDR1 is MNHEY and CDR2 is SMNVEV (reference sequence). This CDR3 is 14 amino acids long. This CDR3 reads CASRSRQGNYGYTF. The CDR3 DNA is TGTGCCAGCAGGTCGAGACAGGGCAACTATGGCTACACCTTC.

This clone has only one observation. The V and J genes are TRBV18 and TRBJ1-3, with a weak D call TRBD1 (5 bases). With 4 bases removed from V and 0 bases from J, the gap between germline ends came to 16 bases. CDR1 is KGHSH and CDR2 is LQKENI in the germline V gene. CDR3 length equals 17 residues. The chain's CDR3 is CASSQKPGPISGNTIYF. The CDR3 region has the DNA TGTGCCAGCTCACAAAAACCGGGACCCATCTCTGGAAACACCATATATTTT.

This chain links TRBV4-3 with TRBJ2-2; 9 bases are shared with TRBD2. Per the germline V gene, CDR1 is LGHNA and CDR2 is YSLEER. This CDR3 is built from 18 residues. Trimming at V came to 1 base and at J to 9 bases, leaving 15 bases not matched to a gene. The CDR3 nucleotides read TGCGCCAGCAGCCAAGGGTTGCGGGGGGGAACCCGTTCTAGGGAGCTGTTTTTT. Residues: CASSQGLRGGTRSRELFF.

The chain combines TRBV4-1 with TRBJ1-5; the match to TRBD1 covers 7 bases. J lost 2 bases, V lost 2 bases, and 6 bases had no gene match. The CDR3 consists of 16 residues. CDR1 is MGHRA and CDR2 is YSYEKL in the germline V gene. The CDR3 here is CASSQYQDRGNQPQHF. Here the CDR3 DNA reads TGCGCCAGCAGCCAATATCAAGACAGGGGCAATCAGCCCCAGCATTTT.

This clone occurred once. The chain has TRBV4-3 and TRBJ2-3, with D possibly TRBD1 on 5 matching bases. CDR1 is LGHNA, CDR2 YSLEER, per germline. This CDR3 region has 14 residues. With 5 bases removed from V and 4 bases from J, the gap between germline ends came to 13 bases. CDR3 sequence: CASSEPGLADTQYF. The CDR3 DNA reads TGCGCCAGCAGCGAACCAGGGTTAGCAGATACGCAGTATTTT.

J is TRBJ2-7 and V is TRBV4-1, with 7 bases aligning to TRBD1. V was clipped by 0 bases and J by 0 bases; unmatched bases: 11. Germline CDR1 and CDR2: MGHRA and YSYEKL. This CDR3 is 18 amino acids long. CDR3 nucleotides: TGCGCCAGCAGCCAAGAACGTTTAGACAGGGTACCCTCCTACGAGCAGTACTTC. Translation gives CASSQERLDRVPSYEQYF.

The V call is TRBV7-8, the J call TRBJ2-5; D uncertain. The CDR3 extends over 12 amino acids. The V end lost 5 bases, the J end lost 2 bases, and 6 bases lay between the germline ends. Per germline, CDR1 SGHVS and CDR2 FQNEAQ. The DNA for the CDR3 is TGTGCCAGCAGCCGGGTTCAAGAGACCCAGTACTTC. Its protein product is CASSRVQETQYF.

This sequence joins TRBV19 and TRBJ2-7; no clear D. Germline V gives CDR1 LNHDA, CDR2 SQIVND (reference sequence). V lost 0 bases to trimming and J lost 2 bases, with 8 bases between them. The CDR3 consists of 14 residues. CDR3 DNA: TGTGCCAGTAGTATAGATGGGCTCACCTACGAGCAGTACTTC. Protein: CASSIDGLTYEQYF.

In its sample, this clone was seen once. The chain employs TRBV5-1 and TRBJ1-2; the D gene is possibly TRBD1 (6 bases). V was shortened by 1 base and J by 4 bases, with 17 bases between the two germline ends. Germline assignment: CDR1 SGHRS and CDR2 YFSETQ. This CDR3 is built from 16 residues. Written as DNA, the CDR3 is TGCGCCAGCAGCTTGCGAGGACAGAGCCTAGGCTATGGCTACACCTTC. It codes for CASSLRGQSLGYGYTF.

This clone has just a few counts. The V and J genes are TRBV2 and TRBJ2-7; 7 bases agree with TRBD1. Germline assignment: CDR1 SNHLY and CDR2 FYNNEI. Trimming took 6 bases from V and 3 from J; bases not matched to a gene: 5. The CDR3 consists of 13 residues. The DNA of the CDR3 is TGTGCCAGCAGCCACACAGGGGACTACGAGCAGTACTTC. This encodes CASSHTGDYEQYF.

The gene calls are TRBV5-6 and TRBJ2-7; 16 bases match TRBD2. The CDR3 is made up of 17 amino acids. The junction had 10 bases not matched to a gene; V was cut back by 5 bases and J by 5 bases. CDR1 is SGHDT, CDR2 YYEEEE, per germline. The CDR3 loop reads CASRMGLAGGPEDEQYF. The CDR3, as DNA: TGTGCCAGCAGGATGGGACTAGCGGGGGGGCCTGAAGACGAGCAGTACTTC. The full variable domain, its missing parts supplied by reference TRBV5-6 and TRBJ2-7, is DAGVTQSPTHLIKTRGQQVTLRCSPKSGHDTVSWYQQALGQGPQFIFQYYEEEERQRGNFPDRFSGHQFPNYSSELNVNALLLGDSALYLCASRMGLAGGPEDEQYFGPGTRLTVT.

This chain links TRBV7-9 with TRBJ2-5, with D tentatively TRBD1 (7 bases). CDR1 and CDR2 (germline): SEHNR, FQNEAQ (reference sequence). Trimming pared 5 bases from V and 5 bases from J, leaving 21 bases between. The CDR3 is 16 residues long. The CDR3: CASSIVGGGIGETQYF. Written as DNA, the CDR3 is TGTGCCAGCAGCATAGTCGGAGGGGGCATTGGGGAGACCCAGTACTTC.

The chain couples TRBV11-2 to TRBJ2-1, with a possible D match to TRBD2 (5 bases). Germline CDR1 and CDR2: SGHAT and FQNNGV. The CDR3 has 14 amino acids. V lost 5 bases and J lost 5, with 13 bases in between. The CDR3 loop is CASSVNSGNNEQFF. The CDR3 coding sequence is TGTGCCAGCAGCGTAAACAGCGGAAACAATGAGCAGTTCTTC.

The sample holds one count of this clone. V usage is TRBV14 and J usage is TRBJ1-4, with 9 bases lining up with TRBD1. After removal of 4 bases from V and 3 bases from J, the junction contained 3 bases not matched to a gene. This CDR3 has 15 residues. The germline gives CDR1 SGHDN, CDR2 FVKESK. In DNA, the CDR3 is TGTGCCAGCAGCCTACAGGGGGCGGCTAATGAAAAACTGTTTTTT. Its protein is CASSLQGAANEKLFF.

The V gene is TRBV4-3, the J gene TRBJ2-7, with TRBD1 matching 7 bases. Germline-derived CDR1 and CDR2 are LGHNA and YSLEER. J gave up 2 bases and V 3 bases, and 7 bases lay outside the gene matches. The CDR3 consists of 15 residues. CDR3 sequence reads: CASSQIQGSPYEQYF. CDR3 in DNA: TGCGCCAGCAGCCAGATACAGGGGAGCCCCTACGAGCAGTACTTC.

The gene calls are TRBV27 and TRBJ1-6; D remains ambiguous. V lost 6 bases and J lost 0, with 15 bases in between. Per the germline V gene, CDR1 is MNHEY and CDR2 is SMNVEV (reference sequence). The CDR3 sequence is 17 residues long. The CDR3 region is CASRHASISSYNSPLHF. CDR3 bases: TGTGCCAGCAGACATGCTTCGATCAGCTCCTATAATTCACCCCTCCACTTT.

The chain joins TRBV6-1 to TRBJ2-5; D possibly corresponds to TRBD1 (6 bases). Germline V lookup: CDR1 MNHNS, CDR2 SASEGT. This CDR3 has 13 residues. Deletions cut 11 bases from V and 1 base from J, with 14 bases between. The CDR3 region has the DNA TGTGCCGGAACCGACAGGCCCCAAGAGACCCAGTACTTC. Translation gives CAGTDRPQETQYF.

This chain links TRBV19 with TRBJ1-2, with D unclear. Trimming shortened V by 7 bases and J by 6 bases, and 18 bases separated the two germline ends. This CDR3 is 14 amino acids long. In germline, CDR1 is LNHDA, CDR2 SQIVND (reference sequence). CDR3 loop: CASTRAGINHGYTF. CDR3 sequence (DNA): TGTGCCAGTACACGGGCAGGAATTAATCATGGCTACACCTTC.

This chain joins TRBV9 and TRBJ1-1; the match to TRBD1 covers 8 bases. Germline V gene data show CDR1 as SGDLS and CDR2 as YYNGEE. The length of the CDR3 is 13 residues. Trimming took 7 bases from V and 4 from J; bases not matched to a gene: 6. CDR3 protein: CASRRGPGTEAFF. CDR3 in DNA: TGTGCCAGCCGCAGGGGGCCGGGCACTGAAGCTTTCTTT. The entire variable domain, with the rest obtained from reference TRBV9 and TRBJ1-1, is as follows: DSGVTQTPKHLITATGQRVTLRCSPRSGDLSVYWYQQSLDQGLQFLIQYYNGEERAKGNILERFSAQQFPDLHSELNLSSLELGDSALYFCASRRGPGTEAFFGQGTRLTVV.

The chain carries TRBV30 and TRBJ1-1, with 10 bases aligning to TRBD1. Trimming took 5 bases from V and 4 from J; bases not matched to a gene: 7. CDR3 size: 14 residues. From germline, CDR1 is GTSNPN and CDR2 SVGIG (reference sequence). The CDR3 nucleotides read TGTGCCTGGGACCCGGGACAGGGGAGCACTGAAGCTTTCTTT. This encodes CAWDPGQGSTEAFF.

The V gene is TRBV25-1, the J gene TRBJ2-1; 9 bases are shared with TRBD2. The CDR3 spans 16 residues. V gave up 1 base and J gave up 4 bases; unmatched junction bases: 5. CDR1 MGHDK and CDR2 SYGVNS come from the germline V gene. CDR3 residues: CASSEWASGVYNEQFF. CDR3 in DNA: TGTGCCAGCAGTGAATGGGCTAGCGGGGTTTACAATGAGCAGTTCTTC.